Included here is one T cell receptor beta chain sequence, with context. Its antigen is currently unknown. Trimming cost V 3 bases and J 11 bases, with 14 bases left between them. The CDR3 has 14 residues. CDR1 MGHDK and CDR2 SYGVNS come from the germline V gene. The record originates from a study of cytomegalovirus exposure and HLA in healthy donors. Study-level findings and limits: Earlier analysis looked at TCR beta V segments, and most were productive about 87% or about 30% of the time. Later findings reportedly placed an Asian-associated ancestry cluster below the approximately 630-donor mean for N-insertions. A later analysis linked a missense DCLRE1C variant to TCR beta V- and J-gene trimming.

60 Vbeta and 13 Jbeta primers were used in PCR. In the original processing: In a later analysis, approximately 73 million unique TCR beta chains included roughly 11 million shared by two or more donors. Only in-frame clones appear in the TCRdb table, and some are missing; sequencing was by immunoSEQ multiplex PCR. Clonal size and the V and J genes are those of that table, whereas D and trimming came from the DNA. This sample yields some 200,000 clones, of which around 64% are seen a single time; roughly 2.5% belongs to the top ten. The sample consisted of PBMCs. The TCR originated in a man in his forties or fifties in good health and CMV-seropositive. V and J are TRBV25-1 and TRBJ1-6; D is possibly TRBD1 (5 bases). The CDR3 loop is CASSDAGYWAPLHF. Written as DNA, the CDR3 is TGTGCCAGCAGTGATGCAGGGTATTGGGCACCCCTCCACTTT.